One sample yielded the 28 T cell receptor beta chains listed below, sequenced in a study of vaccination effects on CD4 cells after COVID-19 (dated by TCRdb to the early 2020s). Their recognized antigens are unknown. After about 10 days of culture, CD4+ T cells were isolated with the EasySep CD4+ T cell isolation kit. Participants received two doses of either the BNT162b2 or the mRNA-1273 mRNA SARS-CoV-2 vaccine. The library was generated by the immunoSEQ multiplex PCR assay. Entries here come from immuneACCESS through TCRdb and include only in-frame sequences with V and J called. Some clones fail to appear in such tables; in the studies checked, an unresolved V gene covers under half of the shortfall, and the cause of the remainder is unknown. The sample contains about 45,000 clones, 72% of them found a single time. The ten largest clones take up 8.5% to 10% of the sample. The specimen comprised CD4+ T cells from PBMCs cultured without peptide, sampled after COVID-19 vaccination. The receptors come from a human donor who received a COVID-19 vaccine.

The V and J genes are TRBV24-1 and TRBJ2-2; 8 nucleotides line up with TRBD2. V lost 5 bases to trimming and J lost 2 bases; unmatched junction nucleotides: 0. Germline CDR1 is KGHDR and CDR2 is SFDVKD. This CDR3 is built from 14 residues. The DNA for the CDR3 is TGTGCCACCAGTGTAGCGGGAAACACCGGGGAGCTGTTTTTT. Amino acid sequence: CATSVAGNTGELFF.

The V gene is TRBV9, the J gene TRBJ1-6; 9 nucleotides align to TRBD1. J was trimmed by 10 bases and V by 3 bases; bases with no gene match: 8. The germline V gene encodes CDR1 SGDLS and CDR2 YYNGEE. This CDR3 region has 15 residues. Here the CDR3 DNA reads TGTGCCAGCAGCGCGGGGACAGGGTACGGGTCACCCCTCCACTTT. Translated: CASSAGTGYGSPLHF.

This clone was observed a few times. The chain recombines TRBV2 with TRBJ1-2, with TRBD1 matching over 7 bases. J lost 6 bases, V lost 6 bases, and 7 bases had no gene match. CDR1 is SNHLY, CDR2 FYNNEI, per germline. CDR3 size: 13 residues. The CDR3 sequence is CASSPYGTDGYTF. The DNA of the CDR3 is TGTGCCAGCAGCCCATACGGGACAGATGGCTACACCTTC.

V and J are TRBV25-1 and TRBJ2-7, with 9 positions matching TRBD1. Germline values: CDR1 MGHDK, CDR2 SYGVNS. The CDR3 covers 15 residues. Trimming cost V 3 bases and J 2 bases; bases outside gene matches: 5. DNA of the CDR3: TGTGCCAGCAGTGATAAGGGACAGGGAACCTACGAGCAGTACTTC. It codes for CASSDKGQGTYEQYF.

The rearrangement joins TRBV7-2 to TRBJ1-1; a possible D gene is TRBD1 (5 bases). CDR3 length: 15 amino acids. Trimming took off 1 base at V and 4 bases at J, with 13 bases between the two ends. Germline V gene sequence: CDR1 SGHTA, CDR2 FQGNSA. As DNA, the CDR3 is TGTGCCAGCAGCTTAGGAGGGGCGTCGGGCACTGAAGCTTTCTTT. As protein: CASSLGGASGTEAFF.

The chain couples TRBV5-1 to TRBJ1-2; TRBD1 is a possible D gene (6 bases). The CDR3 covers 13 residues. The germline gives CDR1 SGHRS, CDR2 YFSETQ. The V and J ends lost 7 bases and 0 bases respectively, with 10 bases between them. CDR3 protein: CASEQGPNYGYTF. The DNA for the CDR3 is TGCGCCAGCGAACAGGGCCCTAACTATGGCTACACCTTC.

This chain links TRBV4-2 with TRBJ1-4; TRBD1 is a possible D gene (6 bases). The CDR3 has 17 amino acids. Germline CDR1 LGHNA, CDR2 YNFKEQ. V lost 4 bases to trimming and J lost 2 bases, with 17 bases between them. The CDR3 region has the DNA TGTGCCAGCAGCCGGAAAGTTACAGGGATCACTAATGAAAAACTGTTTTTT. Translation: CASSRKVTGITNEKLFF.

J is TRBJ2-7 and V is TRBV5-4, with 10 bases fitting TRBD1. Trimming at V came to 5 bases and at J to 4 bases, leaving 9 bases not matched to a gene. This CDR3 region has 15 residues. Germline CDR1 and CDR2: SGHNT and YYREEE (reference sequence). CDR3 DNA: TGTGCCAGCAGTTCCGGGACAGGGGTTTTGTACGAGCAGTACTTC. It translates to CASSSGTGVLYEQYF.

This sequence joins TRBV27 and TRBJ1-6; no clear D. Germline values: CDR1 MNHEY, CDR2 SMNVEV (reference sequence). The CDR3 consists of 12 residues. Trimming cost V 8 bases and J 6 bases, with 8 bases left between them. CDR3 DNA sequence: TGTGCCAGCCATACTATTAATTCACCCCTCCACTTT. Amino acid sequence: CASHTINSPLHF.

This chain links TRBV2 with TRBJ2-7; TRBD2 matches 7 bases. This CDR3 contains 15 residues. CDR1 and CDR2 from the germline V gene are SNHLY and FYNNEI. V was pared by 8 bases and J by 2 bases, with 12 bases of the junction left unmatched. CDR3 sequence reads: CASVGDYISTYEQYF. In DNA form, the CDR3 reads TGTGCCAGCGTAGGGGACTACATAAGTACCTACGAGCAGTACTTC.

This clone was seen a few times. The chain couples TRBV12-3 or TRBV12-4 to TRBJ2-5; D is possibly TRBD2 (5 bases). CDR3 length equals 13 residues. V was clipped by 5 bases and J by 3 bases, with 10 bases between them. DNA of the CDR3: TGTGCCAGCAGTCTCCGGGGAAAAGAGACCCAGTACTTC. It encodes CASSLRGKETQYF.

The chain uses TRBV7-9 and TRBJ1-6; D gene uncertain. Germline CDR1 SEHNR, CDR2 FQNEAQ (reference sequence). Between the trimmed V and J ends, which lost 5 bases and 7 bases, there was a span of 24 bases. The CDR3 is 18 amino acids. The CDR3 loop is CASSPEYGGQKTNSPLHF. CDR3 nucleotide sequence: TGTGCCAGCAGCCCCGAGTACGGAGGGCAGAAGACCAATTCACCCCTCCACTTT.

The chain recombines TRBV18 with TRBJ2-5, with a possible D match to TRBD2 (6 bases). Germline assignment: CDR1 KGHSH and CDR2 LQKENI. V was clipped by 2 bases and J by 4 bases, with 8 bases between them. The CDR3 has 13 residues. In DNA, the CDR3 is TGTGCCAGCTCACCAGCCGGGGGAGAGACCCAGTACTTC. Protein: CASSPAGGETQYF.

A few counts support this clone. The V call is TRBV10-3, the J call TRBJ1-2; 8 bases map to TRBD1. From germline, CDR1 is ENHRY and CDR2 SYGVKD. J was trimmed by 8 bases and V by 3 bases; bases with no gene match: 5. CDR3 length: 13 amino acids. CDR3 coding DNA: TGTGCCATCAGTGATGGACAGGGCAGGGGCTACACCTTC. As protein: CAISDGQGRGYTF.

V and J are TRBV4-1 and TRBJ2-5, with TRBD2 matching over 12 bases. Germline V gives CDR1 MGHRA, CDR2 YSYEKL. The CDR3 is made up of 17 amino acids. The trim removed 3 bases at V and 4 bases at J, leaving 9 bases unmatched. The CDR3 DNA reads TGCGCCAGCAGCCACGCTAGCGGGAGGGCCAAGGGAGAGACCCAGTACTTC. Its protein product is CASSHASGRAKGETQYF.

The gene calls are TRBV2 and TRBJ2-7; 7 bases are a match to TRBD2. The CDR3 has 13 amino acids. V shed 11 bases and J 4 bases; nucleotides not matched to a gene: 11. The germline CDR1 and CDR2 sequences are SNHLY and FYNNEI. The CDR3 sequence is CAASGTIIYEQYF. The CDR3 DNA reads as TGTGCCGCCAGCGGGACGATCATATACGAGCAGTACTTC.

The genes are TRBV19 and TRBJ2-7; TRBD2 agrees at 10 bases. V trimming: 4 bases; J trimming: 3 bases; junction bases outside the gene matches: 6. CDR3 length equals 15 residues. Looked up from germline, CDR1 is LNHDA and CDR2 is SQIVND (reference sequence). The CDR3 loop is CASSTGTSAFYEQYF. The CDR3 nucleotides are TGTGCCAGTAGTACCGGGACTAGCGCATTCTACGAGCAGTACTTC.

The V gene is TRBV6-5, the J gene TRBJ1-2; TRBD1 might be the D (6 bases). Trimming took off 8 bases at V and 5 bases at J, with 12 bases between the two ends. This CDR3 has 12 amino acids. CDR1 and CDR2 from the germline V gene are MNHEY and SVGAGI. The CDR3 coding sequence is TGTGCCAGCTCCAGGGGATGGTATGGCTACACCTTC. It translates to CASSRGWYGYTF.

A remark on this clone: Additional DNA sequences in this sample encode the identical CDR3. V gene TRBV5-1 combines with J gene TRBJ1-1; TRBD1 might be the D (5 bases). Trimming removed 0 bases from V and 3 bases from J, with 9 bases in between. The CDR3 covers 14 residues. Germline V gene data show CDR1 as SGHRS and CDR2 as YFSETQ. Here the CDR3 reads CASSLVGGDTEAFF. The CDR3 DNA reads as TGCGCCAGCAGCTTGGTCGGGGGGGACACTGAAGCTTTCTTT. Complete variable domain (other parts from reference TRBV5-1 and TRBJ1-1): KAGVTQTPRYLIKTRGQQVTLSCSPISGHRSVSWYQQTPGQGLQFLFEYFSETQRNKGNFPGRFSGRQFSNSRSEMNVSTLELGDSALYLCASSLVGGDTEAFFGQGTRLTVV.

This chain connects TRBV19 to TRBJ2-4, with TRBD2 matching over 8 bases. This CDR3 spans 17 amino acids. Germline assignment: CDR1 LNHDA and CDR2 SQIVND (reference sequence). V gave up 6 bases and J gave up 6 bases; unmatched junction bases: 16. As DNA, the CDR3 is TGTGCCAGTAGCTACATGGCGGCGGGAGGCTATGGAAACATTCAGTACTTC. This codes for CASSYMAAGGYGNIQYF.

The rearrangement links TRBV10-3 to TRBJ1-1; 10 bases fit TRBD1. The CDR3 is made up of 13 amino acids. CDR1 is ENHRY and CDR2 is SYGVKD in the germline V gene. V lost 9 bases and J lost 1; bases outside the gene matches: 2. CDR3 nucleotides: TGTGCCATAAGACAGGGGGCGAACACTGAAGCTTTCTTT. Its protein is CAIRQGANTEAFF.

CDR3 nucleotides: TGTGCCAGCAGTCAGATTCTGAGACAGGCATACTATGGCTACACCTTC. Amino acids: CASSQILRQAYYGYTF. J is TRBJ1-2 and V is TRBV2; TRBD1 is a possible D gene (6 bases). Germline lookup yields CDR1 SNHLY and CDR2 FYNNEI. The length of the CDR3 is 16 residues. V gave up 5 bases and J gave up 3 bases, with 19 bases separating them.

The chain combines TRBV14 with TRBJ2-5; TRBD1 aligns across 8 bases. With 1 base clipped from V and 7 bases from J, the junction kept 14 bases outside the gene matches. CDR1 SGHDN and CDR2 FVKESK come from the germline V gene. The CDR3 consists of 17 residues. CDR3 in DNA: TGTGCCAGCAGCCAAGCGGCAGGGGGCATTTTTTTAGGGACCCAGTACTTC. Its translation is CASSQAAGGIFLGTQYF.

This clone has a handful of counts. The J gene is TRBJ1-6, the V gene TRBV18; D is uncertain. With 4 bases removed from V and 7 bases from J, the gap between germline ends came to 11 bases. CDR1 KGHSH and CDR2 LQKENI come from the germline V gene. The CDR3 sequence is 14 residues long. CDR3 bases: TGTGCCAGCTCACTTTCGGCCACCAATTCACCCCTCCACTTT. Translated: CASSLSATNSPLHF. The full variable domain, in which reference TRBV18 and TRBJ1-6 provide the parts outside the CDR3, is NAGVMQNPRHLVRRRGQEARLRCSPMKGHSHVYWYRQLPEEGLKFMVYLQKENIIDESGMPKERFSAEFPKEGPSILRIQQVVRGDSAAYFCASSLSATNSPLHFGNGTRLTVT.

CDR3 loop: CASSPTGTFPSSYNEQFF. The CDR3 DNA follows: TGTGCCAGCTCACCCACGGGAACCTTCCCTAGCTCCTACAATGAGCAGTTCTTC. The V and J genes are TRBV18 and TRBJ2-1; D may be TRBD2 (5 bases). The germline V gene encodes CDR1 KGHSH and CDR2 LQKENI. With 3 bases removed from V and 0 bases from J, the gap between germline ends came to 18 bases. The CDR3 is made up of 18 amino acids.

The rearrangement uses TRBV6-5 and TRBJ2-3, with D tentatively TRBD2 (8 bases). The CDR3 runs to 15 residues. Germline V gives CDR1 MNHEY, CDR2 SVGAGI. The germline V and J ends were trimmed by 9 bases and 3 bases, with 19 bases remaining between them. CDR3 DNA sequence: TGTGCCAGTACCAGAGGGGGCGGGGGGACAGATACGCAGTATTTT. This translates into CASTRGGGGTDTQYF.

V is TRBV9 and J is TRBJ2-3; D unclear. V was shortened by 0 bases and J by 1 base, with 9 bases between the two germline ends. The germline V gene has CDR1 SGDLS and CDR2 YYNGEE. This CDR3 has 15 residues. The CDR3 loop reads CASSVAPRGTDTQYF. Written as DNA, the CDR3 is TGTGCCAGCAGCGTAGCCCCCCGGGGCACAGATACGCAGTATTTT.

V gene TRBV6-5 combines with J gene TRBJ1-2; D gene ambiguous. The CDR3 has 15 residues. Germline-derived CDR1 and CDR2 are MNHEY and SVGAGI. Trimming removed 6 bases from V and 2 bases from J, with 16 bases in between. This CDR3 is CASRTGLPANYGYTF. In DNA, the CDR3 is TGTGCCAGCAGAACCGGGCTCCCAGCCAACTATGGCTACACCTTC.